This T cell receptor beta chain was sequenced in a study of tumor-infiltrating lymphocytes in primary liver carcinoma. As for the study in general: The patients comprised men and women between the ages of 30 and 69 years. Sample counts of productive TCRbeta reads spanned roughly 3.65 to 8 million; these counts were similar across tissue types.

A word on this clonotype: One end of the junction varies from germline; a read error may be responsible.

A constant-region primer served to make TCR beta cDNA from about 0.5 ug total RNA. Investigators got TCR beta libraries out of three nested multiplex PCR rounds, done with slightly modified ARM-PCR. Each of the first two PCR rounds ran nine to ten cycles with TRBV1-TRBV30 forward and C-beta reverse primers. TCRdb called the multiplex PCR reads again in MiXCR, with one record for every CDR3 protein. The sample lists fewer than 400,000 distinct CDR3 sequences; 65% were seen once. CDR1 and CDR2 (germline): MNHNY, SVGAGI (reference sequence). The CDR3 is 14 amino acids. Germline DNA was also extracted, and blood RNA was taken from unsorted whole blood.

The sequence derives from a middle-aged man with primary liver carcinoma and hepatitis B virus infection. This chain links TRBV6-6 with TRBJ2-7, with no clear D. The sequencing input was peripheral blood. CDR3 loop: CVSSFTGSSYEQYF. For the CDR3, the DNA is TGTGTCAGCAGTTTTACGGGTTCCTCCTACGAGCAGTACTTC.